Included here is one T cell receptor beta chain sequence, with context. This entry comes from a study of shared clonotypes between healthy human individuals. J lost 2 bases, V lost 3 bases, and 17 bases had no gene match. There are 19 residues in the CDR3. The V gene's germline CDR1 is MNHEY and CDR2 SMNVEV (reference sequence). Only in-frame clones appear in the TCRdb table, and some are missing; sequencing was by immunoSEQ multiplex PCR. The sample has 600,000 to 750,000 clones; approximately 72% are singletons. The TCR comes from a woman in her 30s in good health. V and J are TRBV27 and TRBJ1-2; 8 positions agree with TRBD1. Sequenced: memory CD4+ T cells sorted from blood. Subset defined: CD45RA-negative fraction. CDR3 bases: TGTGCCAGCAGTTTTATCAGGCCCGGCCTCCGGACAGGGAACTATGGCTACACCTTC. Its translation is CASSFIRPGLRTGNYGYTF.